This is a list of T cell receptor beta chains from one sample in a study of T cell responses to AZD1222 COVID-19 vaccine. The repertoire was sequenced with immunoSEQ multiplex PCR; TCRdb's copy has only in-frame clones and lacks some. The sample lists tens of thousands of clones; around 84% were seen once. The sample consisted of peripheral blood, taken on day 0 of AZD1222 vaccination. The source of these receptors is an adult in good health. Both conserved end residues are part of each CDR3. Each record gives: V gene, J gene, D gene, clone size, CDR3 protein, CDR3 DNA. A D gene is named only where the DNA matches it firmly. Clone size, where shown, is once, few, many, or a class for clones that have expanded.

>TRBV7-2|TRBJ1-2|-|-
CASQEGINYGYTF
TGTGCCAGCCAGGAGGGGATTAACTATGGCTACACCTTC
>TRBV2|TRBJ2-1|-|-
CASILTRNEQFF
TGTGCCAGCATATTAACACGCAATGAGCAGTTCTTC
>TRBV5-1|TRBJ2-7|-|-
CASSYTPGSEYEQYF
TGCGCCAGCAGTTATACTCCAGGGTCGGAATACGAGCAGTACTTC
>TRBV4-1|TRBJ2-1|-|-
CASSQLAGSYNEQFF
TGCGCCAGCAGCCAGTTGGCGGGGTCCTACAATGAGCAGTTCTTC
>TRBV6-5|TRBJ2-7|TRBD2|-
CASSLAGGFGYEQYF
TGTGCCAGCAGCCTAGCGGGGGGCTTTGGCTACGAGCAGTACTTC
>TRBV18|TRBJ2-3|-|-
CASSPPPATDTQYF
TGTGCCAGCTCACCACCCCCGGCCACAGATACGCAGTATTTT
>TRBV4-1|TRBJ2-7|TRBD1|-
CASSVGGYSYEQYF
TGCGCCAGCAGCGTAGGGGGCTACTCCTACGAGCAGTACTTC
>TRBV7-2|TRBJ2-2|TRBD1|-
CASSPSRGQYGELFF
TGTGCCAGCAGCCCTAGCAGGGGGCAATACGGGGAGCTGTTTTTT
>TRBV7-8|TRBJ2-5|TRBD1|-
CASSLRQGAGETQYF
TGTGCCAGCAGCTTAAGACAGGGGGCAGGAGAGACCCAGTACTTC
>TRBV5-8|TRBJ2-3|-|-
CASSSPINTDTQYF
TGTGCCAGCAGCTCCCCTATTAACACAGATACGCAGTATTTT
>TRBV5-1|TRBJ2-3|-|-
CASSLASTITDTQYF
TGCGCCAGCAGCTTGGCCTCTACAATCACAGATACGCAGTATTTT
>TRBV7-2|TRBJ1-2|-|-
CASSSRWAGGYTF
TGTGCCAGCAGCTCTCGATGGGCAGGGGGCTACACCTTC
>TRBV13|TRBJ2-7|-|-
CASSLRGGEQYF
TGTGCCAGCAGCTTACGTGGGGGGGAGCAGTACTTC
>TRBV4-3|TRBJ1-2|TRBD1|-
CASSQGERRTGNGYTF
TGCGCCAGCAGCCAAGGGGAACGGCGGACAGGGAATGGCTACACCTTC
>TRBV28|TRBJ1-5|-|-
CASSLGREYQPQHF
TGTGCCAGCAGCCTTGGACGTGAGTATCAGCCCCAGCATTTT
>TRBV5-1|TRBJ1-2|-|-
CASSLGGPQNYGYTF
TGCGCCAGCAGCTTGGGGGGACCTCAAAACTATGGCTACACCTTC
>TRBV21-1|TRBJ1-5|-|-
CASAPQHF
TGTGCCAGCGCGCCCCAGCATTTT
>TRBV3-1/TRBV3-2|TRBJ2-7|-|-
CASSQDYRGYEQYF
TGTGCCAGCAGCCAAGACTACAGAGGCTACGAGCAGTACTTC
>TRBV19|TRBJ1-2|TRBD1|-
CASSIPGTAPHGYTF
TGTGCCAGTAGTATCCCCGGGACAGCACCTCATGGCTACACCTTC
>TRBV19|TRBJ1-3|-|many
CASSISGPLPIYF
TGTGCCAGTAGTATATCCGGCCCCCTTCCCATATATTTT
>TRBV7-8|TRBJ2-1|-|-
CASSLGGRYNEQFF
TGTGCCAGCAGCTTAGGAGGACGGTACAATGAGCAGTTCTTC
>TRBV7-2|TRBJ2-2|-|-
CASSLDGVPLGKLFF
TGTGCCAGCAGCTTGGACGGGGTCCCCTTGGGGAAGCTGTTTTTT
>TRBV5-6|TRBJ2-7|-|-
CASSLEGISYEQYF
TGTGCCAGCAGCTTGGAAGGGATCTCCTACGAGCAGTACTTC
>TRBV11-3|TRBJ1-5|TRBD1|-
CASSLVTGGRGQPQHF
TGTGCCAGCAGCTTAGTTACAGGGGGAAGAGGTCAGCCCCAGCATTTT
>TRBV27|TRBJ1-3|-|-
CASRGAGAGELGNTIYF
TGTGCCAGCAGGGGCGCAGGGGCAGGGGAGTTAGGAAACACCATATATTTT
>TRBV18|TRBJ1-6|-|-
CASSLFQDSQELHF
TGTGCCAGCTCACTTTTCCAGGACAGTCAGGAACTCCACTTT
>TRBV2|TRBJ2-2|-|-
CASSVFAVNTGELFF
TGTGCCAGCAGTGTTTTTGCGGTCAACACCGGGGAGCTGTTTTTT
>TRBV7-2|TRBJ2-5|TRBD2|-
CASSYLAGGETQYF
TGTGCCAGCAGCTATCTAGCGGGGGGAGAGACCCAGTACTTC
>TRBV6-5|TRBJ2-3|-|-
CASSYSGIQLTDTQYF
TGTGCCAGCAGTTATTCAGGGATCCAGCTCACAGATACGCAGTATTTT
>TRBV7-2|TRBJ1-2|-|few
CASSLGAANYGYTF
TGTGCCAGCAGCTTAGGAGCAGCTAACTATGGCTACACCTTC
>TRBV2|TRBJ1-4|-|-
CASRADSEKLFF
TGTGCCAGCCGGGCCGACAGCGAAAAACTGTTTTTT
>TRBV19|TRBJ2-2|TRBD1|-
CASSIDWGQGVNTGELFF
TGTGCCAGTAGTATCGATTGGGGACAGGGAGTTAACACCGGGGAGCTGTTTTTT
>TRBV5-1|TRBJ2-4|-|once
CASSLQGLAKNIQYF
TGCGCCAGCAGTCTTCAGGGATTAGCCAAAAACATTCAGTACTTC
>TRBV6-1|TRBJ1-2|-|-
CASSEPPRRGYTF
TGTGCCAGCAGTGAACCCCCGCGAAGGGGCTACACCTTC
>TRBV2|TRBJ1-6|-|-
CASSVGGSVSPLHF
TGTGCCAGCAGTGTAGGGGGTTCGGTTTCACCCCTCCACTTT
>TRBV9|TRBJ2-7|-|-
CASSETGLPYEQYF
TGTGCCAGCAGCGAGACGGGACTCCCCTACGAGCAGTACTTC
>TRBV6-4|TRBJ2-1|-|-
CASSAGGEQFF
TGTGCCAGCAGTGCCGGGGGTGAGCAGTTCTTC
>TRBV10-3|TRBJ1-3|-|-
CAISDRTSSGNTIYF
TGTGCCATCAGTGATAGGACCAGCTCTGGAAACACCATATATTTT
>TRBV7-2|TRBJ2-3|-|-
CASSLTGLGTDTQYF
TGTGCCAGCAGCTTGACGGGTTTAGGCACAGATACGCAGTATTTT
>TRBV2|TRBJ2-1|-|-
CASSDGHEQFF
TGTGCCAGCAGCGACGGACATGAGCAGTTCTTC
>TRBV2|TRBJ2-7|-|-
CASRAGTPTYEQYF
TGTGCCAGCAGGGCCGGGACCCCCACGTACGAGCAGTACTTC
>TRBV6-5|TRBJ1-6|TRBD1|-
CASRSPGQRSRPLHF
TGTGCCAGCAGGTCTCCGGGACAGAGGAGTAGGCCCCTCCACTTT
>TRBV6-5|TRBJ2-5|-|-
CASSYSAGAGETQYF
TGTGCCAGCAGTTACTCGGCGGGGGCGGGGGAGACCCAGTACTTC
>TRBV11-2|TRBJ2-7|-|-
CASSWGQWAYEQYF
TGTGCCAGCAGCTGGGGCCAGTGGGCCTACGAGCAGTACTTC
>TRBV5-6|TRBJ1-2|TRBD1|-
CASSSNPGQGHGYTF
TGTGCCAGCAGCTCTAACCCGGGACAGGGGCATGGCTACACCTTC
>TRBV11-2|TRBJ1-1|TRBD1|once
CASSRQGRRVEAFF
TGTGCCAGCAGCCGACAGGGCCGTCGAGTGGAAGCTTTCTTT
>TRBV18|TRBJ1-6|-|-
CASSPGGDSPLHF
TGTGCCAGCTCCCCGGGGGGAGATTCACCCCTCCACTTT
>TRBV7-9|TRBJ1-4|-|-
CASSPRDGSDLGEKLFF
TGTGCCAGCAGCCCCCGGGACGGAAGCGACCTGGGGGAAAAACTGTTTTTT
>TRBV11-1|TRBJ1-3|-|-
CASRLDLGNTIYF
TGTGCCAGCAGACTGGACCTTGGAAACACCATATATTTT
>TRBV3-1/TRBV3-2|TRBJ1-2|-|few
CASSQGDYGYTF
TGTGCCAGCAGCCAAGGTGACTATGGCTACACCTTC
>TRBV9|TRBJ1-1|-|-
CASSVGGGSTEAFF
TGTGCCAGCAGCGTAGGCGGGGGGAGTACTGAAGCTTTCTTT
>TRBV6-2/TRBV6-3|TRBJ1-5|-|-
CASSSDGNQPQHF
TGTGCCAGCAGTTCGGACGGGAATCAGCCCCAGCATTTT
>TRBV7-9|TRBJ2-7|-|-
CASSQARAGREQYF
TGTGCCAGCAGCCAGGCGCGGGCGGGGCGCGAGCAGTACTTC
>TRBV7-9|TRBJ1-3|TRBD1|-
CASSLVGQVDGNTIYF
TGTGCCAGCAGCTTAGTGGGACAGGTTGACGGAAACACCATATATTTT
>TRBV6-1|TRBJ2-5|-|-
CASSEMFGGAMRTQYF
TGTGCCAGCAGTGAAATGTTTGGCGGCGCAATGAGGACCCAGTACTTC
>TRBV30|TRBJ1-6|-|-
CAWSVAGPNSPLHF
TGTGCCTGGAGTGTAGCTGGTCCTAATTCACCCCTCCACTTT
>TRBV4-3|TRBJ1-1|TRBD1|-
CASSQSRGLNTEAFF
TGCGCCAGCAGCCAATCGAGGGGGCTAAACACTGAAGCTTTCTTT